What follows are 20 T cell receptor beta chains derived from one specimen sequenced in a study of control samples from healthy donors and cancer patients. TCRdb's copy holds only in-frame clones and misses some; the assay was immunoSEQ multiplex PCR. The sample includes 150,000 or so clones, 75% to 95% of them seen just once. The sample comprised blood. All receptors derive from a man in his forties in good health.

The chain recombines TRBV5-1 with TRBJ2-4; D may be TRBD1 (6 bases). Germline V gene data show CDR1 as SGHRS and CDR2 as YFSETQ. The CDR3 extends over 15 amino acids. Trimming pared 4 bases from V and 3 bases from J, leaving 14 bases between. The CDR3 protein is CASSPEARGKNIQYF. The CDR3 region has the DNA TGCGCCAGCAGCCCGGAGGCCAGGGGCAAAAACATTCAGTACTTC.

In nucleotides, the CDR3 is TGCAGTGCTTCTGAAGCTTTCTTT. Protein product: CSASEAFF. The rearrangement joins TRBV20-1 to TRBJ1-1; D is undetermined. Germline CDR1 reads DFQATT; CDR2 reads SNEGSKA (reference sequence). V dropped 5 bases and J dropped 6 bases, with 1 base sitting between them. The CDR3 sequence is 8 residues long.

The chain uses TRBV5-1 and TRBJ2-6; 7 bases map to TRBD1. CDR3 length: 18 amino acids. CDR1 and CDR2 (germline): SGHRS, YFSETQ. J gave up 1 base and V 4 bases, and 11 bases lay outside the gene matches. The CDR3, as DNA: TGCGCCAGCAGCCAAACGACAGGGATTACTTCTGGGGCCAACGTCCTGACTTTC. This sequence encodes CASSQTTGITSGANVLTF.

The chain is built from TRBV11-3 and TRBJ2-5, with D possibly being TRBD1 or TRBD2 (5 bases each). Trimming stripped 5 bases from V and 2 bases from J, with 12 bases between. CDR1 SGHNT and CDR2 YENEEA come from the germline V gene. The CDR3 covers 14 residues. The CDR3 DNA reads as TGTGCCAGCAGCCACGGGACCACGCAAGAGACCCAGTACTTC. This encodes CASSHGTTQETQYF.

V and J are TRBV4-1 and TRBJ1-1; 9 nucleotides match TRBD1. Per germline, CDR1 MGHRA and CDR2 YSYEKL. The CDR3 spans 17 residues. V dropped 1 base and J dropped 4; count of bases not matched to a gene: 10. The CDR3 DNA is TGCGCCAGCAGCCAAGGTTACAGGGGGCGCAGGGTCACTGAAGCTTTCTTT. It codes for CASSQGYRGRRVTEAFF.

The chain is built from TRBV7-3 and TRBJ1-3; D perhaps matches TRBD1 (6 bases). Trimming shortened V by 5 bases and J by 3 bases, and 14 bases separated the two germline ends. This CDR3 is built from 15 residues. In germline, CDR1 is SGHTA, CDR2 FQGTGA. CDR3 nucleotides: TGTGCCAGCAGCATGACAGGCGGGATTGGAAACACCATATATTTT. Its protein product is CASSMTGGIGNTIYF.

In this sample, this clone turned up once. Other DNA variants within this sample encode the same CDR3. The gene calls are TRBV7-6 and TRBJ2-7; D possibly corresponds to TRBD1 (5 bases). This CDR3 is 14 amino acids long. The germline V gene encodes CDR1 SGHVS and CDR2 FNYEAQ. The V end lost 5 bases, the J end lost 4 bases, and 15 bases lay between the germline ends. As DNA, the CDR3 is TGTGCCAGCAGCCTGACAGATATGAGTTACGAGCAGTACTTC. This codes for CASSLTDMSYEQYF. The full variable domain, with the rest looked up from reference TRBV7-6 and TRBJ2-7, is GAGVSQSPRYKVTKRGQDVALRCDPISGHVSLYWYRQALGQGPEFLTYFNYEAQQDKSGLPNDRFSAERPEGSISTLTIQRTEQRDSAMYRCASSLTDMSYEQYFGPGTRLTVT.

CDR3 amino acids: CASRAGGAGDTQYF. In DNA, the CDR3 is TGTGCCAGCAGGGCGGGTGGAGCAGGAGATACGCAGTATTTT. V is TRBV7-3 and J is TRBJ2-3; TRBD2 might be the D (5 bases). V lost 6 bases, J lost 5 bases, and 15 bases lay in between. CDR1 is SGHTA, CDR2 FQGTGA, per germline. CDR3 length: 14 amino acids.

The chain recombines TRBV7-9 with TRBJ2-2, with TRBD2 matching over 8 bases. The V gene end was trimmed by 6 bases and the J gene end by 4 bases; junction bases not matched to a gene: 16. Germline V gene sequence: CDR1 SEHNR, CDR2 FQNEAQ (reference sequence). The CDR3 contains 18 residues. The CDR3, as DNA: TGTGCCAGCAGAACGAGAGATCGGGGGGGCTCGGGCACCGGGGAGCTGTTTTTT. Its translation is CASRTRDRGGSGTGELFF.

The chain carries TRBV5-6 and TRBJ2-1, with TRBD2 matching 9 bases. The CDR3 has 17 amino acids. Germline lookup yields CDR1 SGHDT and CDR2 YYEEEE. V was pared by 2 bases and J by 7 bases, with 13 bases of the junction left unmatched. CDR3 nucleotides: TGTGCCAGCAGCTTTAACCGGCGCGGGGGGGCCGGGAATGAGCAGTTCTTC. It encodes CASSFNRRGGAGNEQFF.

The CDR3 sequence is CASSLAAFYNEQFF. The CDR3 DNA is TGCGCCAGCAGCTTGGCCGCTTTTTACAATGAGCAGTTCTTC. This chain connects TRBV5-1 to TRBJ2-1, with D hard to call. Germline CDR1 is SGHRS and CDR2 is YFSETQ. The CDR3 sequence is 14 residues long. Between the trimmed V and J ends, which lost 0 bases and 4 bases, there was a span of 8 bases.

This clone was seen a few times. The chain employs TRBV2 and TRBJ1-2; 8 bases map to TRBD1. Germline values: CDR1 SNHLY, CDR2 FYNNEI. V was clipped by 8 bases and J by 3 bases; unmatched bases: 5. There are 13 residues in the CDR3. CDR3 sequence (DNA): TGTGCCAGCCAAGGGACAGGCGACTATGGCTACACCTTC. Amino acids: CASQGTGDYGYTF.

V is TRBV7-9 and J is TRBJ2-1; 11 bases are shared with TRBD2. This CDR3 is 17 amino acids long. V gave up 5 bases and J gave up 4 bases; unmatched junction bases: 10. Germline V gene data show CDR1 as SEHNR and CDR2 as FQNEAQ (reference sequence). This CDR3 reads CASSADRTSGSYNEQFF. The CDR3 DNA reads TGTGCCAGCAGCGCAGATCGGACTAGCGGGTCATACAATGAGCAGTTCTTC.

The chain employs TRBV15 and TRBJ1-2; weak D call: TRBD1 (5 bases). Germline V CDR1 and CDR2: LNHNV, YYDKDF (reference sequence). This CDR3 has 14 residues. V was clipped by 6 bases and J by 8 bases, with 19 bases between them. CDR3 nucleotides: TGTGCCACCAGGGGGGGGGACCTAATGAGAGGCTACACCTTC. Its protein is CATRGGDLMRGYTF.

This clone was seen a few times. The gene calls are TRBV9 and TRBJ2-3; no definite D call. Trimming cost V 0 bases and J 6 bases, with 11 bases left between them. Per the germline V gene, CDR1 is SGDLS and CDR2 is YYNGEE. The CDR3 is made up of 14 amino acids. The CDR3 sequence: CASSVGPQGDTQYF. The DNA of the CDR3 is TGTGCCAGCAGCGTAGGGCCCCAAGGGGATACGCAGTATTTT.

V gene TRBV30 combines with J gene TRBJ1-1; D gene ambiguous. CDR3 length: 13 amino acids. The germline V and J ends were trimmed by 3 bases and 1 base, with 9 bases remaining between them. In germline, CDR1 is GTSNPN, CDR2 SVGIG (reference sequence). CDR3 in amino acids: CAWRSFRNTEAFF. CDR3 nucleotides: TGTGCCTGGAGATCGTTCCGGAACACTGAAGCTTTCTTT.

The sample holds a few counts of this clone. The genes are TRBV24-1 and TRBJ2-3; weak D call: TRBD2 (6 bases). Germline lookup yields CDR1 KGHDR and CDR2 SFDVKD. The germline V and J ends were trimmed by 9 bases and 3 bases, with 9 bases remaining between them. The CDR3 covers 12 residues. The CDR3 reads CATSGGTDTQYF. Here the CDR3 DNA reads TGTGCCACCTCTGGGGGGACAGATACGCAGTATTTT.

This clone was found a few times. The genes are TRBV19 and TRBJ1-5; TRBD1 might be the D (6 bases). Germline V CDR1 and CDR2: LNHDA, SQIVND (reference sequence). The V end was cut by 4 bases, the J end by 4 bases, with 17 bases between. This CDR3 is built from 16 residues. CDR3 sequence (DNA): TGTGCCAGTAGTACGGTCCGACAGGCGGATAATCAGCCCCAGCATTTT. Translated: CASSTVRQADNQPQHF.

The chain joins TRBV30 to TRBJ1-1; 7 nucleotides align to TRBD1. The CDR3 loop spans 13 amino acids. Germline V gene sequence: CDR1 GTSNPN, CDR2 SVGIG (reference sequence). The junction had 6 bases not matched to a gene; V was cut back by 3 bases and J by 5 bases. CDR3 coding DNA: TGTGCCTGGAGCGCGGGACAGCTGACTGAAGCTTTCTTT. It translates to CAWSAGQLTEAFF.

The chain's CDR3 is CASSQRGGGEQYF. The CDR3 DNA follows: TGTGCCAGCAGCCAGAGGGGAGGGGGCGAGCAGTACTTC. The chain links TRBV5-4 to TRBJ2-7, with a tentative D call TRBD2 (7 bases). CDR1 and CDR2 (germline): SGHNT, YYREEE (reference sequence). This CDR3 is 13 amino acids long. Trimming pared 4 bases from V and 6 bases from J, leaving 14 bases between.